Listed here are 13 T cell receptor beta chains from one sample, sequenced in a study of T cell responses to AZD1222 COVID-19 vaccine. TCRdb's table, derived via immunoSEQ multiplex PCR, lists solely in-frame clones and lacks some. The table shows approximately 81,000 clones, with 83% occurring only once. Source: peripheral blood, taken 28 days after the second AZD1222 dose. Receptors were obtained from an adult who received the AZD1222 COVID-19 vaccine.

The V call is TRBV6-1, the J call TRBJ1-2; the D is unclear. The CDR3 consists of 13 residues. Trimming removed 2 bases at V and 3 bases at J, with 7 bases between. The germline V gene encodes CDR1 MNHNS and CDR2 SASEGT. The CDR3 region is CASSEITYYGYTF. The CDR3, as DNA: TGTGCCAGCAGTGAAATCACCTACTATGGCTACACCTTC.

This clone was observed a single time. The genes are TRBV7-6 and TRBJ1-6; D remains ambiguous. Trimming left V 5 bases short and J 13 bases short, with 18 bases between. CDR3 length equals 14 residues. CDR1 and CDR2 from the germline V gene are SGHVS and FNYEAQ. The CDR3 DNA is TGTGCCAGCAGCCGCTCACATCCGGAATACCCCCTCCACTTT. The encoded protein is CASSRSHPEYPLHF.

The rearrangement joins TRBV28 to TRBJ1-2, with D unresolved. Germline V lookup: CDR1 MDHEN, CDR2 SYDVKM. The CDR3 extends over 13 amino acids. The V end was cut by 5 bases, the J end by 4 bases, with 11 bases between. The CDR3 region has the DNA TGTGCCAGCAGTCTTTCAGCGGTCTATGGCTACACCTTC. Translated, it gives CASSLSAVYGYTF.

The chain carries TRBV5-1 and TRBJ2-7; a weak D match, TRBD1 (6 bases). With 4 bases removed from V and 7 bases from J, the gap between germline ends came to 18 bases. The germline CDR1 and CDR2 sequences are SGHRS and YFSETQ. The CDR3 runs to 14 residues. In nucleotides, the CDR3 is TGCGCCAGCAGCCGGAGGACAGCGGTATTGGAGCAGTACTTC. Protein product: CASSRRTAVLEQYF. The full variable domain, its missing parts supplied by reference TRBV5-1 and TRBJ2-7, is KAGVTQTPRYLIKTRGQQVTLSCSPISGHRSVSWYQQTPGQGLQFLFEYFSETQRNKGNFPGRFSGRQFSNSRSEMNVSTLELGDSALYLCASSRRTAVLEQYFGPGTRLTVT.

The V and J genes are TRBV9 and TRBJ2-7; D is uncertain. The CDR3 contains 15 residues. Germline V gene lookup returns CDR1 SGDLS and CDR2 YYNGEE. Trimming left V 0 bases short and J 2 bases short, with 12 bases between. In DNA, the CDR3 is TGTGCCAGCAGCGTAGAACCGGCAGGTCCCTACGAGCAGTACTTC. Translating it yields CASSVEPAGPYEQYF.

The gene calls are TRBV2 and TRBJ1-4; 9 bases match TRBD1. Germline-derived CDR1 and CDR2 are SNHLY and FYNNEI. The CDR3 extends over 15 amino acids. J was trimmed by 3 bases and V by 6 bases; bases with no gene match: 5. The CDR3 loop reads CASRAGTGSNEKLFF. DNA of the CDR3: TGTGCCAGCAGGGCCGGGACAGGGTCTAATGAAAAACTGTTTTTT.

The genes are TRBV29-1 and TRBJ2-3; 8 bases map to TRBD2. CDR3 size: 13 residues. From germline, CDR1 is SQVTM and CDR2 ANQGSEA. J was trimmed by 4 bases and V by 4 bases; bases with no gene match: 4. The CDR3 sequence: CSVGSGSADTQYF. CDR3 nucleotide sequence: TGCAGCGTTGGGAGCGGGAGTGCAGATACGCAGTATTTT.

This clone was found a few times. This sequence joins TRBV30 and TRBJ1-2, with D unclear. CDR1 GTSNPN and CDR2 SVGIG come from the germline V gene (reference sequence). The length of the CDR3 is 12 residues. Trimming took off 2 bases at V and 6 bases at J, with 10 bases between the two ends. CDR3 region: CAWSSRTDGYTF. CDR3 in DNA: TGTGCCTGGAGTAGCCGGACGGATGGCTACACCTTC.

CDR3 nucleotide sequence: TGTGCCAGCGAGCAGGGGGGATACACCGGGGAGCTGTTTTTT. Protein product: CASEQGGYTGELFF. V gene TRBV6-5 combines with J gene TRBJ2-2, with D maybe TRBD1 (7 bases). The CDR3 extends over 14 amino acids. The V and J ends lost 8 bases and 3 bases respectively, with 13 bases between them. Germline V gene data show CDR1 as MNHEY and CDR2 as SVGAGI.

The chain employs TRBV18 and TRBJ2-5; D might be TRBD1 or TRBD2, each matching 5 bases. V was pared by 0 bases and J by 5 bases, with 13 bases between. Per the germline V gene, CDR1 is KGHSH and CDR2 is LQKENI. The CDR3 spans 15 residues. The CDR3 nucleotides are TGTGCCAGCTCACCACCAATGCGGGCAGGGGAGACCCAGTACTTC. It is translated as CASSPPMRAGETQYF.

The chain has TRBV6-2 or TRBV6-3 and TRBJ1-1; perhaps TRBD1 as D (6 bases). V shed 4 bases and J shed 2 bases, with 8 bases lying between them. This CDR3 is built from 13 residues. Germline V gives CDR1 MNHEY, CDR2 SVGEGT. The CDR3 coding sequence is TGTGCCAGCAGTTTGGACAGCAACACTGAAGCTTTCTTT. Amino acid sequence: CASSLDSNTEAFF.

V and J are TRBV19 and TRBJ1-1; D is uncertain. V gave up 5 bases and J gave up 1 base, with 8 bases separating them. CDR1 and CDR2 (germline): LNHDA, SQIVND (reference sequence). The CDR3 spans 13 residues. The CDR3 spells CASSATANTEAFF. The CDR3 DNA follows: TGTGCCAGTAGTGCTACAGCGAACACTGAAGCTTTCTTT.

Only one count was recorded for this clone. The chain recombines TRBV9 with TRBJ2-6; D unresolved. The CDR3 extends over 17 amino acids. Germline CDR1 SGDLS, CDR2 YYNGEE. Trimming cost V 0 bases and J 0 bases, with 10 bases left between them. DNA for the CDR3: TGTGCCAGCAGCGTAGAGGAATTCTCCTCTGGGGCCAACGTCCTGACTTTC. It codes for CASSVEEFSSGANVLTF.